This TCR beta chain was identified during a study of T cell responses to AZD1222 COVID-19 vaccine. Measured with immunoSEQ multiplex PCR; TCRdb has only the in-frame clones, and not every one. The table has some 83,000 clones, around 88% seen once. CDR1 SGHVS and CDR2 FNYEAQ come from the germline V gene. With 8 bases clipped from V and 4 bases from J, the junction kept 8 bases outside the gene matches. This CDR3 is 14 amino acids long. On this clone: What it binds is not known.

Study-level results: Nearly half of spike-specific TCRs reportedly go after variant regions that carry no mutations. Spike-specific TCR breadth rose after two AZD1222 doses, and depth rose as well. Donors were mostly white British, more females; clonal diversity possibly underestimated.

The specimen was peripheral blood, collected on day 0 of AZD1222 vaccination. The chain combines TRBV7-6 with TRBJ2-3; 8 bases match TRBD2. The receptor was derived from an adult in good health. CDR3 sequence: CASGVGGGADTQYF. CDR3 DNA: TGTGCCAGCGGTGTCGGGGGGGGCGCAGATACGCAGTATTTT.